This note documents a single T cell receptor (beta chain) sequence. The antigen remains unidentified. In blood CD8+ and CD4+ T cells, TCR beta underwent sequencing. The data stem from a study of CD8 T cells in Susac syndrome. The study's findings and limits: The study acknowledged a relatively small number of individuals in its TCR sequencing and HLA analysis.

The germline V gene encodes CDR1 LGHNA and CDR2 YNFKEQ. CDR3 length: 13 residues. V dropped 4 bases and J dropped 4 bases, with 10 bases sitting between them. With random hexamers, reverse transcription was performed on about 0.5 to 1 ug of RNA. TCR beta CDR3 was amplified by immunoSEQ multiplex PCR. This amplification extended across 54 Vbeta and 13 Jbeta segments. TCRdb analysed the immunoSEQ multiplex PCR reads with MiXCR anew, one entry per CDR3 protein. The sample lists approximately 130,000 distinct CDR3 sequences, around nine tenths occurring once. The rearrangement uses TRBV4-2 and TRBJ1-2, with D possibly being TRBD1 (6 bases). The sequenced material came from CD8+ T cells from PBMCs. The TCR originated in a human donor with multiple sclerosis. The CDR3 nucleotides are TGTGCCAGCAGCCGAACAGGGAGCTATGGCTACACCTTC. Its protein is CASSRTGSYGYTF.